This TCR beta chain was sequenced during a study of cytomegalovirus exposure and HLA in healthy donors. Study overall: Earlier work reported about 110 million unique TCR beta sequences from about 180 million T cells.

It was with 60 Vbeta and 13 Jbeta primers that the PCR ran. Profiled with immunoSEQ multiplex PCR; TCRdb holds only in-frame clones, not every one. The table has 150,000 to 200,000 clones, around three quarters seen once. CDR3 length: 16 amino acids. Unmatched junction bases numbered 6, after V lost 3 bases and J lost 2 bases. From germline, CDR1 is SGDLS and CDR2 YYNGEE. This clone was detected only once. Its target is not known. Nominally healthy donors were sampled, though unrecorded immune exposures were likely. General study points: Apparent HLA restriction characterized most CMV-associated TCR beta chains in a later analysis. Trimming of TCR beta V- and J-genes showed a link, identified in a later analysis, to a missense DCLRE1C variant.

The chain couples TRBV9 to TRBJ2-7, with 12 bases identical to TRBD2. This TCR derives from a man aged 40-49 years in good health and CMV-seronegative. The material sequenced was PBMCs. CDR3: CASSAPGTSGPYEQYF. CDR3 DNA: TGTGCCAGCAGCGCCCCCGGGACTAGCGGGCCCTACGAGCAGTACTTC.